This T cell receptor (beta chain) was identified in a study of Graves' ophthalmopathy and Graves' hyperthyroidism. Transcripts of RNA were the source for amplifying TCR beta CDR3 regions. An initial RT-PCR round employing HTBI primers preceded a second-round multiplex PCR. TCRdb processed the multiplex PCR reads anew with MiXCR; each CDR3 protein has one entry. This table holds around 400,000 distinct CDR3 sequences, under 25% found once. This clonotype has ten or more counts. The CDR3 length is 15 residues. V gave up 6 bases and J gave up 3 bases, with 18 bases separating them. The receptor was isolated from a woman under 30 with stable Graves' hyperthyroidism. The sequenced material came from peripheral blood. The chain recombines TRBV12-3 or TRBV12-4 with TRBJ2-7, with a weak D call TRBD2 (7 bases). CDR3 amino acids: CASSLSGGGLYEQYF. The CDR3 DNA follows: TGTGCCAGCAGCTTATCGGGCGGGGGCCTCTACGAGCAGTACTTC.